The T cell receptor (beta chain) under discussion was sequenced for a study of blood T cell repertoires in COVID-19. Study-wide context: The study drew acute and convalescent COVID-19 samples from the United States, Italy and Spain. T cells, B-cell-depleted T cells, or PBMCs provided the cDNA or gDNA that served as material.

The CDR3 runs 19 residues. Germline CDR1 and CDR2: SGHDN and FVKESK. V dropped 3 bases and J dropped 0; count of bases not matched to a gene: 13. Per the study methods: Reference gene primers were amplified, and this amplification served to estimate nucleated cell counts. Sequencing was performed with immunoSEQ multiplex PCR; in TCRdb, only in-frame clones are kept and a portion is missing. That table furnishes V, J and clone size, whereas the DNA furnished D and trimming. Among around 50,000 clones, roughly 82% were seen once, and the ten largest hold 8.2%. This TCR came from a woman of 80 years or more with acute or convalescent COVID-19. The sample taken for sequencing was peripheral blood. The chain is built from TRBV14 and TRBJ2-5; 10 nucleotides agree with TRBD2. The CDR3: CASSQRRVAGGRYQETQYF. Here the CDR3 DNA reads TGTGCCAGCAGCCAGAGGAGAGTAGCGGGGGGCAGGTACCAAGAGACCCAGTACTTC.